The 18 T cell receptor beta chains given below trace back to one sample, sequenced in a study of T cell responses to AZD1222 COVID-19 vaccine. Profiled with immunoSEQ multiplex PCR; TCRdb holds only in-frame clones, not every one. The sample includes about 60,000 clones, about 83% of them seen just once. The specimen comprised peripheral blood, sampled on day 0 of AZD1222 vaccination. The source of these receptors is an adult in good health.

V is TRBV7-2 and J is TRBJ1-1, with D possibly TRBD1 on 5 matching bases. The germline V gene encodes CDR1 SGHTA and CDR2 FQGNSA. Trimming took 0 bases from V and 2 from J, leaving 7 bases between them. This CDR3 contains 14 residues. This chain's CDR3 is CASSLARANTEAFF. CDR3 nucleotide sequence: TGTGCCAGCAGCTTAGCCAGGGCAAACACTGAAGCTTTCTTT. Full variable domain (remainder filled in from reference TRBV7-2 and TRBJ1-1): GAGVSQSPSNKVTEKGKDVELRCDPISGHTALYWYRQSLGQGLEFLIYFQGNSAPDKSGLPSDRFSAERTGGSVSTLTIQRTQQEDSAVYLCASSLARANTEAFFGQGTRLTVV.

This chain connects TRBV6-4 to TRBJ2-7; a weak D match, TRBD1 (6 bases). Trimming removed 5 bases from V and 3 bases from J, with 8 bases in between. The CDR3 is made up of 12 amino acids. The V gene's germline CDR1 is MRHNA and CDR2 SNTAGT. The CDR3 region has the DNA TGTGCCAGCAGTTTGACAGGCTACGAGCAGTACTTC. Encoded protein: CASSLTGYEQYF.

The gene calls are TRBV6-2 or TRBV6-3 and TRBJ2-7, with 9 nucleotides matching TRBD1. The CDR3 consists of 14 residues. Germline CDR1 is MNHEY and CDR2 is SVGEGT. After removal of 6 bases from V and 7 bases from J, the junction contained 10 bases not matched to a gene. The CDR3 loop is CASSTDRGREEQYF. CDR3 nucleotides: TGTGCCAGCAGCACGGACAGGGGAAGGGAAGAGCAGTACTTC.

This clone appeared a single time. J is TRBJ2-7 and V is TRBV13, with 8 nucleotides matching TRBD2. V shed 2 bases and J 2 bases; nucleotides not matched to a gene: 8. This CDR3 spans 16 amino acids. Germline values: CDR1 PRHDT, CDR2 FYEKMQ (reference sequence). This CDR3 reads CASSLFVSGGPYEQYF. Here the CDR3 DNA reads TGTGCCAGCAGCTTATTTGTGAGCGGGGGCCCCTACGAGCAGTACTTC.

V is TRBV19 and J is TRBJ1-6, with D perhaps matching TRBD1 (5 bases). Germline CDR1 LNHDA, CDR2 SQIVND (reference sequence). V lost 4 bases to trimming and J lost 9 bases, with 16 bases between them. The CDR3 is 15 residues long. CDR3 amino acids: CASSTGKGRGSPLHF. The CDR3 DNA reads TGTGCCAGTAGTACAGGGAAAGGGCGCGGTTCACCCCTCCACTTT.

As for this clone: The identical CDR3 is also encoded by other nucleotide sequences in the sample. This sequence joins TRBV4-1 and TRBJ1-6, with 7 bases lining up with TRBD1. Germline V gene data show CDR1 as MGHRA and CDR2 as YSYEKL. The V gene end was trimmed by 4 bases and the J gene end by 7 bases; junction bases not matched to a gene: 4. CDR3 length: 14 residues. The chain's CDR3 is CASSPRGKNSPLHF. The CDR3 nucleotides are TGCGCCAGCAGCCCCAGGGGGAAGAATTCACCCCTCCACTTT.

V gene TRBV4-1 combines with J gene TRBJ1-2; 9 nucleotides agree with TRBD1. CDR1 is MGHRA, CDR2 YSYEKL, per germline. The CDR3 consists of 15 residues. Trimming removed 7 bases from V and 2 bases from J; junction bases left unmatched: 8. The CDR3 loop is CASTKGDRENYGYTF. CDR3 DNA sequence: TGCGCCAGCACCAAGGGGGACAGGGAAAACTATGGCTACACCTTC.

The CDR3 DNA follows: TGTGCCAGTACCCACAGGGGCCGTGAAGCTTTCTTT. Its protein product is CASTHRGREAFF. V is TRBV19 and J is TRBJ1-1; 7 bases align to TRBD1. With V trimmed by 7 bases and J by 7 bases, 6 bases remained unmatched. The CDR3 loop spans 12 amino acids. Looked up from germline, CDR1 is LNHDA and CDR2 is SQIVND (reference sequence).

The chain joins TRBV7-8 to TRBJ2-7; 8 nucleotides match TRBD1. CDR1 and CDR2 (germline): SGHVS, FQNEAQ. V was clipped by 7 bases and J by 7 bases; unmatched bases: 21. CDR3 length: 17 amino acids. The CDR3 nucleotides are TGTGCCAGCACCCAGACCCTTGGACAGGGCCTGAGGGGGGAGCAGTACTTC. As protein: CASTQTLGQGLRGEQYF.

The CDR3 spells CSASPLLGLNTEAFF. In DNA, the CDR3 is TGCAGTGCTAGTCCCCTCCTGGGGCTGAACACTGAAGCTTTCTTT. The chain employs TRBV20-1 and TRBJ1-1, with D tentatively TRBD1 (5 bases). The CDR3 totals 15 residues. Germline CDR1 reads DFQATT; CDR2 reads SNEGSKA (reference sequence). The germline V and J ends were trimmed by 3 bases and 0 bases, with 14 bases remaining between them.

Note on this clone: It is unclear where the CDR3 begins or ends on the DNA, so no DNA is shown, and the CDR3 is as TCRdb lists it. The chain couples TRBV5-1 to TRBJ2-2; TRBD2 is taken as the D call from the table, unchecked against the DNA. Germline V lookup: CDR1 SGHRS, CDR2 YFSETQ. Inclusive of both ends, the CDR3 amounts to 19 amino acids. The CDR3 here is CASSLGLAGGLRRAGELFF.

V gene TRBV18 combines with J gene TRBJ1-1, with D perhaps TRBD1 (6 bases). This CDR3 spans 15 amino acids. Trimming took 3 bases from V and 2 from J, leaving 13 bases between them. Germline-derived CDR1 and CDR2 are KGHSH and LQKENI. CDR3 DNA sequence: TGTGCCAGCTCACCTGACGGTGGGGGCAACACTGAAGCTTTCTTT. Translation gives CASSPDGGGNTEAFF.

The chain uses TRBV2 and TRBJ2-7; D remains unclear. There are 14 residues in the CDR3. V lost 5 bases and J lost 6, with 17 bases in between. Germline CDR1 and CDR2: SNHLY and FYNNEI. As DNA, the CDR3 is TGTGCCAGCAGTCGCAGAGACTTATCGGGCGAGCAGTACTTC. Protein sequence: CASSRRDLSGEQYF.

The J gene is TRBJ1-1, the V gene TRBV11-2; 8 nucleotides line up with TRBD1. With V trimmed by 2 bases and J by 3 bases, 14 bases remained unmatched. The CDR3 loop spans 18 amino acids. Germline V gene lookup returns CDR1 SGHAT and CDR2 FQNNGV. The CDR3 sequence is CASSLRFRGRREDTEAFF. CDR3 coding DNA: TGTGCCAGCAGCTTAAGGTTCAGGGGGCGCAGAGAGGACACTGAAGCTTTCTTT.

This clone was seen at least ten times. The chain links TRBV25-1 to TRBJ2-1; TRBD2 is a possible D gene (7 bases). Germline loops: CDR1 MGHDK, CDR2 SYGVNS. Trimming cost V 4 bases and J 2 bases, with 12 bases left between them. The CDR3 runs 15 residues. The DNA for the CDR3 is TGTGCCAGCAGTGGCGGGGGCTTAACCTACAATGAGCAGTTCTTC. It is translated as CASSGGGLTYNEQFF.

There are a few counts of this clone. The chain combines TRBV10-3 with TRBJ2-7; D not resolved. Trimming took off 2 bases at V and 3 bases at J, with 8 bases between the two ends. The CDR3 is made up of 13 amino acids. CDR1 and CDR2 from the germline V gene are ENHRY and SYGVKD. The CDR3, as DNA: TGTGCCATCAGTGAGGGCAAGGGCTACGAGCAGTACTTC. Protein sequence: CAISEGKGYEQYF.

The V and J genes are TRBV5-1 and TRBJ1-4, with no clear D. This CDR3 is built from 16 residues. V lost 0 bases and J 0 bases, leaving 9 bases between the germline ends. Germline CDR1 is SGHRS and CDR2 is YFSETQ. CDR3 DNA: TGCGCCAGCAGCTTGGAGGGAGATGCAACTAATGAAAAACTGTTTTTT. This encodes CASSLEGDATNEKLFF.

In its sample, this clone was seen once. J is TRBJ1-1 and V is TRBV29-1; no definite D call. The ends were cut back, 2 bases at V and 0 bases at J, with 7 bases in the middle. Germline CDR1 is SQVTM and CDR2 is ANQGSEA. The CDR3 runs 13 residues. CDR3 coding DNA: TGCAGCGTTGAAATTTCCATGAACACTGAAGCTTTCTTT. Amino acid sequence: CSVEISMNTEAFF.